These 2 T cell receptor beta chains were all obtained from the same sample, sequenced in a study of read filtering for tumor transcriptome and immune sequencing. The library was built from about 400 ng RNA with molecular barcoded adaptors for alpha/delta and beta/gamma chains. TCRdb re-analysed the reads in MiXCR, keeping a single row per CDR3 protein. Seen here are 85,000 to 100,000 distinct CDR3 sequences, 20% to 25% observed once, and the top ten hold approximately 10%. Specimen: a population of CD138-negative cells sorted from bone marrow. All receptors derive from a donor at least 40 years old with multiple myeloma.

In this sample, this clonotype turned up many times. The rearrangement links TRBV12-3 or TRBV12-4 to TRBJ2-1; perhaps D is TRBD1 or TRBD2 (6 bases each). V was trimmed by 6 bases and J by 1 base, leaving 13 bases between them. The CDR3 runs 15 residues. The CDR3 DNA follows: TGTGCCAGCAGGATGGGGGGCCGGTCCTACAATGAGCAGTTCTTC. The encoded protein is CASRMGGRSYNEQFF.

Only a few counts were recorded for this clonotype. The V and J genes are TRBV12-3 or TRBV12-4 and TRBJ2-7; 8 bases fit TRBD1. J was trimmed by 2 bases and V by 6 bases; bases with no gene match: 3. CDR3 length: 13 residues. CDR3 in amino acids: CASSRQGPYEQYF. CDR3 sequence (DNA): TGTGCCAGCAGCCGACAGGGGCCCTACGAGCAGTACTTC.